These T cell receptor beta chains were read from a single sample in a study of blood T cell repertoires in COVID-19. Data came from immunoSEQ multiplex PCR; TCRdb stores just in-frame clones and leaves some out. The sample lists around 110,000 clones, 90% to 95% occurring once. The sample consisted of peripheral blood. The receptors here all came from a woman aged 25 to 39 with acute or convalescent COVID-19. Each CDR3 is given with its conserved first and last residue. A D gene is named only where the DNA matches it firmly. Expanded clones are given a class, and other clones once, few, many or no size at all.

V gene	clone size	J gene	D gene	CDR3 DNA	CDR3 protein
TRBV6-5	-	TRBJ2-7	TRBD2	TGTGCCAGCAGCGCCACGGGAGCGGGGAACTACGAGCAGTACTTC	CASSATGAGNYEQYF
TRBV2	-	TRBJ1-5	-	TGTGCCAGCAGGTCCGGGAAAAATCAGCCCCAGCATTTT	CASRSGKNQPQHF
TRBV7-2	-	TRBJ2-3	TRBD2	TGTGCCAGCAGCTCGGGACTAGCGGAAGATACGCAGTATTTT	CASSSGLAEDTQYF
TRBV28	-	TRBJ1-1	-	TGTGCCAGCAGTTTAGGCGGGCCCACTGAAGCTTTCTTT	CASSLGGPTEAFF
TRBV11-2	-	TRBJ1-1	-	TGTGCCAGCAGCAAACGCGGCAGGGGAGGGGCGAACACTGAAGCTTTCTTT	CASSKRGRGGANTEAFF
TRBV6-5	-	TRBJ1-5	TRBD1	TGTGCCAGCAGTCTAACAGGGGCGAGCAATCAGCCCCAGCATTTT	CASSLTGASNQPQHF
TRBV10-1	-	TRBJ2-2	-	TGCGCCAGCAGCTATAGCACCGGGGAGCTGTTTTTT	CASSYSTGELFF
TRBV10-3	-	TRBJ2-7	-	TGTGCCATCAGCCCGGGGGGGGACAGGGTTGGGATCTACGAGCAGTACTTC	CAISPGGDRVGIYEQYF
TRBV9	-	TRBJ2-7	TRBD2	TGTGCCAGCAGCGCCTCCCCTAGCGGGGGGGCCGAAGAGCAGTACTTC	CASSASPSGGAEEQYF
TRBV3-1/TRBV3-2	-	TRBJ2-1	TRBD2	TGTGCCACGACAAAAGCGGGGGGGTACAATGAGCAGTTCTTC	CATTKAGGYNEQFF
TRBV11-3	-	TRBJ2-1	TRBD2	TGTGCCAGCAGCTCTGGGGGACTAGCGGGACTTACCTCCTACAATGAGCAGTTCTTC	CASSSGGLAGLTSYNEQFF
TRBV7-3	-	TRBJ2-7	TRBD1	TGTGCCAGCAGCTCGACAGGGGGAAGTTACGAGCAGTACTTC	CASSSTGGSYEQYF
TRBV4-1	-	TRBJ1-6	TRBD1	TGCGCCAGCAGCCCCCACGCGGGGACAGGACGATCACCCCTCCACTTT	CASSPHAGTGRSPLHF
TRBV28	-	TRBJ1-2	TRBD1	TGTGCCAGCAGTACCCCTAACCGGGACAGGGGGGTGGCCTATGGCTACACCTTC	CASSTPNRDRGVAYGYTF
TRBV5-4	-	TRBJ1-6	-	TGTGCCAGCAGCTTATCACAGTATGATTCACCCCTCCACTTT	CASSLSQYDSPLHF
TRBV6-1	few	TRBJ2-7	-	TGTGCCAGCAGTGAAGATCTGGGGAGACCCTACGAGCAGTACTTC	CASSEDLGRPYEQYF
TRBV30	-	TRBJ1-6	-	TGTGCCTGGAGCGAATTTAAAGGGGGAAGATCACCCCTCCACTTT	CAWSEFKGGRSPLHF
TRBV4-3	-	TRBJ1-2	-	TGCGCCAGCAGCCAAGAAGCCACAGGGTATCTCCTCTACACCTTC	CASSQEATGYLLYTF
TRBV27	-	TRBJ1-1	-	TGTGCCAGCAGTTTGGGCCTGAACACTGAAGCTTTCTTT	CASSLGLNTEAFF
TRBV6-2/TRBV6-3	-	TRBJ2-7	TRBD2	TGTGCCAGCAGTCAGGGACTAGCGGGGCCCAAAGGAATGTACTTC	CASSQGLAGPKGMYF
TRBV27	-	TRBJ2-5	TRBD2	TGTGCCAGCAGTTTCGGGACTAGCGGGCATCAAGAGACCCAGTACTTC	CASSFGTSGHQETQYF
TRBV9	-	TRBJ2-7	-	TGTGCCAGCAGCGCACATGGGGGGGAGCAGTACTTC	CASSAHGGEQYF
TRBV12-3/TRBV12-4	once	TRBJ1-5	TRBD1	TGTGCCAGCACCGAGACAGGGTTAGAGCCCCAGCATTTT	CASTETGLEPQHF
TRBV3-1/TRBV3-2	-	TRBJ1-1	TRBD1	TGTGCCAGCAGTTGGACAGGGGGTATGAAGAACACTGAAGCTTTCTTT	CASSWTGGMKNTEAFF
TRBV11-2	-	TRBJ2-7	-	TGTGCCAGCAGCCACGTCGGCTACGAGCAGTACTTC	CASSHVGYEQYF
TRBV27	-	TRBJ2-3	TRBD2	TGTGCCAGCAGGGGACTAGCGGGGGCCCCCGGTACGCAGTATTTT	CASRGLAGAPGTQYF
TRBV5-5	-	TRBJ2-1	-	TGTGCCAGCAGGTTTATAGCGGAACTGTCCTACAATGAGCAGTTCTTC	CASRFIAELSYNEQFF
TRBV5-1	few	TRBJ1-3	TRBD1	TGCGCCAGCAGCTTGTCTGGACAGGGGCCTACTGGAAACACCATATATTTT	CASSLSGQGPTGNTIYF
TRBV7-2	-	TRBJ1-2	-	TGTGCCAGCAGCTTAGAACACAGGATCTGGGGCTACACCTTC	CASSLEHRIWGYTF
TRBV19	-	TRBJ2-3	TRBD1	TGTGCCAGTAGCGAACGACAGGGGCTTACCTGGTATTTT	CASSERQGLTWYF
TRBV28	-	TRBJ2-1	-	TGTGCCAGCAGTTTAGGGCAGTTAGGCAATGAGCAGTTCTTC	CASSLGQLGNEQFF
TRBV27	-	TRBJ2-5	TRBD2	TGTGCCAGCAGTCCGCCCCTTTCTAGCGGGACTTTCCAAGAGACCCAGTACTTC	CASSPPLSSGTFQETQYF
TRBV28	once	TRBJ2-7	TRBD2	TGTGCCAGCACCAAGGGAGGGTCCTACGAGCAGTACTTC	CASTKGGSYEQYF
TRBV6-2/TRBV6-3	-	TRBJ1-6	TRBD1	TGTGCCAGCAGTGATCCGGGACAGGGACCTTCACCCCTCCACTTT	CASSDPGQGPSPLHF
TRBV19	-	TRBJ2-2	-	TGTGCCAGTAGGAGCCGGGAGAACACCGGGGAGCTGTTTTTT	CASRSRENTGELFF
TRBV10-1	-	TRBJ2-2	TRBD1	TGCGCCAACAGTAGGACAGGGCGGAACGGGGAGCTGTTTTTT	CANSRTGRNGELFF
TRBV5-6	-	TRBJ2-3	-	TGTGCCAGCAGCTTTTCGACAGATACGCAGTATTTT	CASSFSTDTQYF
TRBV6-2/TRBV6-3	-	TRBJ2-6	TRBD2	TGTGCCAGCACCCCAGCGGGGGCTCTCTCTGGGGCCAACGTCCTGACTTTC	CASTPAGALSGANVLTF
TRBV7-6	-	TRBJ1-1	-	TGTGCCAGCAGCTCGGGTCGGGTGCTCTCGAACACTGAAGCTTTCTTT	CASSSGRVLSNTEAFF
TRBV28	-	TRBJ1-5	TRBD1	TGTGCCAGCAGTTTAATAAGGGGGCCTAATCAGCCCCAGCATTTT	CASSLIRGPNQPQHF
TRBV28	-	TRBJ1-2	-	TGTGCCAGCATGGTTTCTAGCTATGGCTACACCTTC	CASMVSSYGYTF
TRBV11-3	-	TRBJ2-1	-	TGTGCCAGCAGCTTAGTAGCCGTCTCTGAGCAGTTCTTC	CASSLVAVSEQFF
TRBV5-4	-	TRBJ2-3	TRBD2	TGTGCCAGCAGCTGGGTGAGAGGCGGAGCGGGAGCCCTCACAGATACGCAGTATTTT	CASSWVRGGAGALTDTQYF
TRBV4-3	-	TRBJ2-5	TRBD2	TGCGCCAGCAGCCCCGTAGCGGGAGAACAAGAGACCCAGTACTTC	CASSPVAGEQETQYF
TRBV4-1	-	TRBJ2-2	TRBD2	TGCGCCAGCAGCCCCGGACTAGCGGGAGTTGTCGGGGAGCTGTTTTTT	CASSPGLAGVVGELFF
TRBV7-2	-	TRBJ2-5	TRBD2	TGTGCCAGCAGCTTGGGAGGAGCGGGGGGGACCCAAGAGACCCAGTACTTC	CASSLGGAGGTQETQYF
TRBV11-2	-	TRBJ1-1	-	TGTGCCAGCAGCTTAGGAGCAAACACTGAAGCTTTCTTT	CASSLGANTEAFF
TRBV19	-	TRBJ2-1	TRBD1	TGTGCCAGTACTAGGACAGGGGGCAACGAGCAGTTCTTC	CASTRTGGNEQFF
TRBV7-9	few	TRBJ1-4	-	TGTGCCAGCAGCTTACTCCTAGGTTTTGGGTCCGCCGATGAAAAACTGTTTTTT	CASSLLLGFGSADEKLFF
TRBV11-3	-	TRBJ2-5	-	TGTGCCAGCAGCTTAGATTCACGGACAGCGAAAGGAGAGACCCAGTACTTC	CASSLDSRTAKGETQYF